This T cell receptor (beta chain) was captured by sequencing in a study of T cells in Graves' hyperthyroidism and ophthalmopathy. Patients having uncontrolled infection, another autoimmune disease, pregnancy or lactation were not included. In making diagnoses, clinical symptoms, serum thyroxine and TRAb, thyroid ultrasound and orbital computed tomography were all used. In the case of this clonotype: The antigen is undetermined.

Between the trimmed V and J ends, which lost 4 bases and 8 bases, there was a span of 17 bases. There are 14 residues in the CDR3. Germline lookup yields CDR1 DFQATT and CDR2 SNEGSKA (reference sequence). The CDR3 regions of TCR beta were amplified from RNA transcripts. The HTBI primer set drove a first-round RT-PCR of the TCR CDR3. MiXCR was run by TCRdb on the multiplex PCR reads, yielding one entry per CDR3 protein. The sample records about 700,000 distinct CDR3 sequences, 45% being singletons. Findings of the study overall: Among thyroid clonotypes expanded above 0.001, most also appeared in blood. The authors' 13 V-J model separated ophthalmopathy from stable hyperthyroidism.

The material sequenced was peripheral blood or thyroid tissue (not recorded which). The clonotype comes from an adult man with Graves' disease, either hyperthyroidism or ophthalmopathy (not recorded which). The genes are TRBV20-1 and TRBJ1-4; maybe TRBD1 (5 bases). The CDR3, as DNA: TGCAGTGCTAAGCGGGGGACTAGCGGCGAAAAACTGTTTTTT. Protein sequence: CSAKRGTSGEKLFF.